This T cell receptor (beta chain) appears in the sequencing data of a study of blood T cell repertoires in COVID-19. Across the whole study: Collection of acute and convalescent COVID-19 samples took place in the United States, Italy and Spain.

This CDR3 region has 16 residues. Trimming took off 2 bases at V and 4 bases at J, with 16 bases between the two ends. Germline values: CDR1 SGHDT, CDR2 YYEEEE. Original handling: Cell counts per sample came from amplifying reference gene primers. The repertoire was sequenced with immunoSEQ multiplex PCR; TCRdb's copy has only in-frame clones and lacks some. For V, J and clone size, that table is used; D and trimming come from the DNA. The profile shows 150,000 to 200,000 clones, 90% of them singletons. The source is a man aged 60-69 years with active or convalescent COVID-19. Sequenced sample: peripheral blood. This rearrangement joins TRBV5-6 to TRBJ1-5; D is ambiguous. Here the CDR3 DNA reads TGTGCCAGCAGCTTTAGATATCAAACCGAAAATCAGCCCCAGCATTTT. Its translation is CASSFRYQTENQPQHF.